Shown below are 20 T cell receptor beta chains from a single sample sequenced in a study of beta chain features in type 1 diabetes. Of the isolated RNA, all was reverse transcribed, and so the sequenced material was expressed TCRB transcripts. Repertoires were generated with immunoSEQ multiplex PCR, while TCRdb's copy carries only in-frame clones and drops some. The repertoire has 200,000 to 250,000 clones, 25% to 30% of them found once; the top ten carry roughly 4.1%. Input material: central memory CD4+ T cells from blood. The source of these receptors is a man aged 30 to 45 in good health.

This sequence joins TRBV7-2 and TRBJ2-5, with TRBD1 as a possible D gene (5 bases). This CDR3 has 13 amino acids. The V and J ends lost 6 bases and 5 bases respectively, with 13 bases between them. Looked up from germline, CDR1 is SGHTA and CDR2 is FQGNSA. The CDR3 loop is CASSIRVQETQYF. The DNA of the CDR3 is TGTGCCAGCAGTATCAGGGTCCAGGAGACCCAGTACTTC.

The J gene is TRBJ2-5, the V gene TRBV18, with D possibly matching TRBD2 (5 bases). This CDR3 has 16 amino acids. The ends were cut back, 2 bases at V and 2 bases at J, with 15 bases in the middle. Germline CDR1 and CDR2: KGHSH and LQKENI. CDR3 coding DNA: TGTGCCAGCTCACCAAATTTTGGTGCGGGTCAAGAGACCCAGTACTTC. Protein sequence: CASSPNFGAGQETQYF.

The rearrangement links TRBV29-1 to TRBJ2-5; D is unresolved. This CDR3 is built from 14 residues. V shed 0 bases and J shed 3 bases, with 11 bases lying between them. Germline V lookup: CDR1 SQVTM, CDR2 ANQGSEA. The DNA of the CDR3 is TGCAGCGTTGAAGATCCCCGGTGGGAAGAGACCCAGTACTTC. Its translation: CSVEDPRWEETQYF.

This clone appeared a single time. The V call is TRBV7-6, the J call TRBJ1-3; D perhaps matches TRBD1 (5 bases). The CDR3 spans 16 residues. Deletions cut 1 base from V and 2 bases from J, with 12 bases between. In germline, CDR1 is SGHVS, CDR2 FNYEAQ. The DNA for the CDR3 is TGTGCCAGCAGCTTAGTTCCGGGGGGAACTGGAAACACCATATATTTT. Its translation: CASSLVPGGTGNTIYF.

This clone was seen only a few times. The CDR3 is CASSESRSGNTIYF. CDR3 sequence (DNA): TGTGCCAGCAGTGAATCCCGTTCTGGAAACACCATATATTTT. The gene calls are TRBV2 and TRBJ1-3; D is undetermined. Deletions cut 2 bases from V and 1 base from J, with 6 bases between. Germline CDR1 and CDR2: SNHLY and FYNNEI. The CDR3 is 14 residues long.

This clone was counted ten times or more. V usage is TRBV28 and J usage is TRBJ2-4; perhaps TRBD1 as D (6 bases). The CDR3 runs 13 residues. The V end lost 7 bases, the J end lost 6 bases, and 13 bases lay between the germline ends. Germline V CDR1 and CDR2: MDHEN, SYDVKM. Here the CDR3 reads CASTGTPLNIQYF. CDR3 sequence (DNA): TGTGCCAGCACCGGGACACCACTAAACATTCAGTACTTC. Based on the CDR3 plus reference TRBV28 and TRBJ2-4, the full variable domain is DVKVTQSSRYLVKRTGEKVFLECVQDMDHENMFWYRQDPGLGLRLIYFSYDVKMKEKGDIPEGYSVSREKKERFSLILESASTNQTSMYLCASTGTPLNIQYFGAGTRLSVL.

This sequence joins TRBV9 and TRBJ2-5; the match to TRBD1 covers 8 bases. Germline lookup yields CDR1 SGDLS and CDR2 YYNGEE. V lost 4 bases, J lost 7 bases, and 9 bases stayed unmatched. CDR3 size: 14 residues. CDR3 DNA: TGTGCCAGCAGCCCCCGACAGGGGATCGGGACCCAGTACTTC. This codes for CASSPRQGIGTQYF.

This chain joins TRBV4-2 and TRBJ2-1; 8 positions agree with TRBD2. This CDR3 region has 17 residues. Trimming took 4 bases from V and 4 from J; bases not matched to a gene: 12. Germline loops: CDR1 LGHNA, CDR2 YNFKEQ. The CDR3 nucleotides are TGTGCCAGCAGCCCCCGGGGGGAGCGGGGGATATACAATGAGCAGTTCTTC. Translation gives CASSPRGERGIYNEQFF.

In its sample, this clone was seen many times. V and J are TRBV18 and TRBJ2-7; 9 bases agree with TRBD1. This CDR3 comprises 14 residues. Unmatched junction bases numbered 5, after V lost 3 bases and J lost 5 bases. Germline V gene lookup returns CDR1 KGHSH and CDR2 LQKENI. The CDR3 region has the DNA TGTGCCAGCTCACCCGGGACAGGGATCAACGAGCAGTACTTC. It specifies CASSPGTGINEQYF.

This clone came up a few times. The chain couples TRBV29-1 to TRBJ1-2; 8 nucleotides align to TRBD1. This CDR3 contains 13 residues. Germline CDR1 and CDR2: SQVTM and ANQGSEA. After removal of 4 bases from V and 8 bases from J, the junction contained 9 bases not matched to a gene. This chain's CDR3 is CSVGATTGDGYTF. The CDR3 nucleotides are TGCAGCGTTGGAGCGACGACAGGGGACGGCTACACCTTC.

V and J are TRBV18 and TRBJ2-7; D is uncertain. CDR3 length: 13 amino acids. Germline CDR1 reads KGHSH; CDR2 reads LQKENI. Trimming removed 4 bases from V and 5 bases from J, with 12 bases in between. This CDR3 is CASSLAREDEQYF. The CDR3 DNA reads as TGTGCCAGCTCACTCGCCCGCGAGGACGAGCAGTACTTC.

The rearrangement joins TRBV5-4 to TRBJ2-5, with unresolved D. The CDR3 loop spans 12 amino acids. Germline CDR1 and CDR2: SGHNT and YYREEE (reference sequence). V shed 4 bases and J shed 0 bases, with 4 bases lying between them. The CDR3 reads CASSQYQETQYF. The CDR3 DNA reads as TGTGCCAGCAGCCAGTACCAAGAGACCCAGTACTTC.

The J gene is TRBJ2-3, the V gene TRBV30; D tentatively fits TRBD1 or TRBD2 (5 bases each). The germline gives CDR1 GTSNPN, CDR2 SVGIG (reference sequence). The CDR3 is made up of 15 amino acids. Trimming took off 4 bases at V and 1 base at J, with 15 bases between the two ends. The CDR3 DNA follows: TGTGCCTGGACACTACGGGGCAGGGGCACAGATACGCAGTATTTT. Translated: CAWTLRGRGTDTQYF.

This clone was observed a handful of times. This sequence joins TRBV29-1 and TRBJ2-5; no clear D gene. This CDR3 has 12 residues. Germline assignment: CDR1 SQVTM and CDR2 ANQGSEA. Trimming removed 4 bases from V and 3 bases from J, with 9 bases in between. For the CDR3, the DNA is TGCAGCGTTGGGCCCCGTAAAGAGACCCAGTACTTC. It translates to CSVGPRKETQYF.

This clone was picked up a small number of times. The V call is TRBV10-3, the J call TRBJ2-5; the D gene could be TRBD1 or TRBD2 (5 bases each). The V end was cut by 2 bases, the J end by 5 bases, with 15 bases between. Germline loops: CDR1 ENHRY, CDR2 SYGVKD. This CDR3 region has 15 residues. The CDR3 reads CAISEPPLGTETQYF. As DNA, the CDR3 is TGTGCCATCAGTGAGCCCCCACTAGGGACGGAGACCCAGTACTTC.

This clone was detected a few times. The junction departs from germline at one end; a sequencing error may be responsible. The J gene is TRBJ2-7, the V gene TRBV6-5; D may be TRBD2 (5 bases). This CDR3 has 12 amino acids. The germline V gene has CDR1 MNHEY and CDR2 SVGAGI. CDR3 DNA sequence: TGTGCCATCAGTGAGTCGACTCGGGAACAGTACTTC. Amino acid sequence: CAISESTREQYF.

In its sample, this clone was seen a few times. This CDR3 is CASSSGGQGQPQHF. The DNA for the CDR3 is TGTGCCAGCAGCTCAGGGGGGCAAGGGCAGCCCCAGCATTTT. The chain joins TRBV7-9 to TRBJ1-5, with 7 bases that match TRBD1. CDR3 size: 14 residues. Per germline, CDR1 SEHNR and CDR2 FQNEAQ (reference sequence). V lost 4 bases to trimming and J lost 7 bases; unmatched junction nucleotides: 7.

This clone appeared a single time. V usage is TRBV27 and J usage is TRBJ2-7; 13 nucleotides agree with TRBD2. This CDR3 has 17 residues. CDR1 is MNHEY, CDR2 SMNVEV, per germline (reference sequence). After removal of 6 bases from V and 0 bases from J, the junction contained 8 bases not matched to a gene. CDR3 sequence: CASRRLAGGLSSYEQYF. In DNA, the CDR3 is TGTGCCAGCAGACGACTAGCGGGAGGCCTAAGCTCCTACGAGCAGTACTTC.

In its sample, this clone was seen many times. The V and J genes are TRBV4-3 and TRBJ2-1; D is undetermined. The length of the CDR3 is 13 residues. Trimming pared 0 bases from V and 5 bases from J, leaving 5 bases between. Germline V gives CDR1 LGHNA, CDR2 YSLEER. The chain's CDR3 is CASSQEANNEQFF. CDR3 in DNA: TGCGCCAGCAGCCAAGAGGCCAACAATGAGCAGTTCTTC.

This clone was picked up many times. The same CDR3 is also encoded by other DNA sequences in this sample. This chain uses TRBV11-2 with TRBJ1-1; no clear D gene. This CDR3 has 12 residues. Germline V CDR1 and CDR2: SGHAT, FQNNGV. V gave up 5 bases and J gave up 3 bases, with 7 bases separating them. The CDR3 coding sequence is TGTGCCAGCAGCCTAACCTACACTGAAGCTTTCTTT. Translation gives CASSLTYTEAFF.